The clone carrying this T cell receptor beta chain was counted many times. The antigen is unknown. In making TCR beta libraries, quantitative 5'-RACE with molecular barcodes was used. TCRdb re-called the 5' RACE reads with MiXCR, one entry per CDR3 protein. The table has more than 150,000 distinct CDR3 sequences, 11% seen once; the top ten hold about 29%. This entry is derived from a study of CD8 T cells in ankylosing spondylitis. Points from the study as a whole: Disease-linked clones displayed a CD8+ phenotype and appeared relatively rarely in peripheral blood. Reportedly, disease-linked clones are significantly enriched in ankylosing spondylitis patients' matched synovial fluid. It appeared that ankylosing spondylitis blood was characterized by a TCR beta motif of fewer than ten highly homologous variants.

The trim removed 3 bases at V and 6 bases at J, leaving 7 bases unmatched. The germline V gene encodes CDR1 PRHDT and CDR2 FYEKMQ (reference sequence). The CDR3 runs to 15 residues. This chain joins TRBV13 and TRBJ2-3; 9 nucleotides agree with TRBD2. This sequence was found in a male donor with ankylosing spondylitis or in good health (not recorded which). The specimen sequenced was blood, either unsorted or a sorted T cell fraction (not recorded which). CDR3 region: CASSLKREEGDTQYF. CDR3 in DNA: TGTGCCAGCAGCTTGAAGCGGGAGGAGGGTGATACGCAGTATTTT.